These T cell receptor beta chains were read from a single sample in a study of Ad26.COV2.S vaccination and SARS-CoV-2 variants. This table comes from immunoSEQ multiplex PCR, and its TCRdb copy is limited to in-frame clones, with some not included. The data hold hundreds of thousands of clones, with around 90% observed a single time. The specimen was peripheral blood, collected in a trial of Ad26.COV2.S vaccine versus placebo. The source is a person between 18 and 60 years old who received the Ad26.COV2.S COVID-19 vaccine or a placebo. The CDR3 runs from the conserved cysteine through the conserved F or W. Fields, in order: J gene, V gene, D gene, clone size, CDR3 DNA, CDR3 protein. D genes are given only for firm matches. Not every row has a clone size; where given, it reads once, few, many or a size class.

J: TRBJ2-7; V: TRBV10-3; D: TRBD2; size: NA; DNA: TGTGCCACCAGGACTAGCGGGAACTACGAGCAGTACTTC; CDR3: CATRTSGNYEQYF
J: TRBJ1-2; V: TRBV6-5; D: NA; size: NA; DNA: TGTGCCAGCGGCCGGGACGCCCGGAACACCTTC; CDR3: CASGRDARNTF
J: TRBJ2-3; V: TRBV7-2; D: NA; size: NA; DNA: TGTGCCAGCAGCCCCAGACTAGATAGCACAGATACGCAGTATTTT; CDR3: CASSPRLDSTDTQYF
J: TRBJ2-7; V: TRBV6-5; D: NA; size: once; DNA: TGTGCCAGCAGGAAACTAGGGGAATCATACGAGCAGTACTTC; CDR3: CASRKLGESYEQYF
J: TRBJ2-7; V: TRBV7-2; D: TRBD1; size: NA; DNA: TGTGCCAGCAGCCCCCGACAGGGCCCCTACGAGCAGTACTTC; CDR3: CASSPRQGPYEQYF
J: TRBJ1-2; V: TRBV4-3; D: NA; size: NA; DNA: TGCGCCAGCAGCCCCGTAAGGGAGGGATATGGCTACACCTTC; CDR3: CASSPVREGYGYTF
J: TRBJ2-1; V: TRBV14; D: TRBD2; size: NA; DNA: TGTGCCAGCAGCCCCCCTGGCGGGAGGGCCCCGAATGAGCAGTTCTTC; CDR3: CASSPPGGRAPNEQFF
J: TRBJ1-5; V: TRBV6-5; D: NA; size: NA; DNA: TGTGCCAGCAGTAACAGGGATCACAATCAGCCCCAGCATTTT; CDR3: CASSNRDHNQPQHF
J: TRBJ2-7; V: TRBV30; D: TRBD2; size: NA; DNA: TGTGCCTGGACTAGCGGGTTCTCCTACGAGCAGTACTTC; CDR3: CAWTSGFSYEQYF
J: TRBJ1-1; V: TRBV5-4; D: NA; size: once; DNA: TGTGCCAGCAGGCGACAACTAGGGGCTATGAACACTGAAGCTTTCTTT; CDR3: CASRRQLGAMNTEAFF
J: TRBJ2-7; V: TRBV19; D: TRBD2; size: NA; DNA: TGTGCCAGTACCGAAGCGGGAGGGCCGTACGAGCAGTACTTC; CDR3: CASTEAGGPYEQYF
J: TRBJ2-5; V: TRBV10-3; D: TRBD1; size: NA; DNA: TGTGCCATCAGTGAAGGGACAGGGATGGTGGAGACCCAGTACTTC; CDR3: CAISEGTGMVETQYF
J: TRBJ2-7; V: TRBV15; D: NA; size: once; DNA: TGTGCCACCAGCAGAGATCGGGCGCCAAGGGGGGGCTACGAGCAGTACTTC; CDR3: CATSRDRAPRGGYEQYF
J: TRBJ1-3; V: TRBV7-9; D: NA; size: NA; DNA: TGTGCCAGCAGCTTAAATGCAGGGGTGGCTGGAAACACCATATATTTT; CDR3: CASSLNAGVAGNTIYF
J: TRBJ1-2; V: TRBV3-1/TRBV3-2; D: NA; size: NA; DNA: TGTGCCAGCAGCCAAGAAATTCGAGGGGATGGCTACACCTTC; CDR3: CASSQEIRGDGYTF
J: TRBJ1-6; V: TRBV6-5; D: TRBD1; size: NA; DNA: TGTGCCAGCAGTTACGGACAGGGGTCTAATTCACCCCTCCACTTT; CDR3: CASSYGQGSNSPLHF
J: TRBJ1-1; V: TRBV10-1; D: NA; size: NA; DNA: TGCGCCAGCCAGGGTTGGGACACTGAAGCTTTCTTT; CDR3: CASQGWDTEAFF
J: TRBJ1-3; V: TRBV6-5; D: NA; size: NA; DNA: TGTGCCAGCAGCTTGTCGGGACTCCCAAACACCATATATTTT; CDR3: CASSLSGLPNTIYF
J: TRBJ1-5; V: TRBV19; D: NA; size: NA; DNA: TGTGCCAGTAGGGGGGGGCGAGTTGAAAATCAGCCCCAGCATTTT; CDR3: CASRGGRVENQPQHF
J: TRBJ1-6; V: TRBV4-2; D: NA; size: few; DNA: TGTGCCAGCAGCCAGGAGACATACTCAAGCTCCTATAATTCACCCCTCCACTTT; CDR3: CASSQETYSSSYNSPLHF
J: TRBJ2-3; V: TRBV10-3; D: NA; size: NA; DNA: TGTGCCATCAGTACAACAGGGACAGATACGCAGTATTTT; CDR3: CAISTTGTDTQYF
J: TRBJ1-2; V: TRBV5-4; D: TRBD1; size: NA; DNA: TGTGCCAGCAGCTCAGCCCTGAACAGGGGTGGGTATGGCTACACCTTC; CDR3: CASSSALNRGGYGYTF
J: TRBJ1-5; V: TRBV3-1/TRBV3-2; D: NA; size: NA; DNA: TGTGCCAGCAGCCAAGATCAAGGGAGCCCACAGCCCCAGCATTTT; CDR3: CASSQDQGSPQPQHF
J: TRBJ1-1; V: TRBV4-3; D: NA; size: NA; DNA: TGCGCCAGCAGCTCCATCATGGGATCCACTGAAGCTTTCTTT; CDR3: CASSSIMGSTEAFF
J: TRBJ2-7; V: TRBV25-1; D: NA; size: NA; DNA: TGTGCCAGCAGTGTGGGGAACAGGAAGGTGGTCGAGCAGTACTTC; CDR3: CASSVGNRKVVEQYF
J: TRBJ2-7; V: TRBV5-6; D: NA; size: NA; DNA: TGTGCCAGCAGCCGGGGAGGTCCCTCCTACGAGCAGTACTTC; CDR3: CASSRGGPSYEQYF